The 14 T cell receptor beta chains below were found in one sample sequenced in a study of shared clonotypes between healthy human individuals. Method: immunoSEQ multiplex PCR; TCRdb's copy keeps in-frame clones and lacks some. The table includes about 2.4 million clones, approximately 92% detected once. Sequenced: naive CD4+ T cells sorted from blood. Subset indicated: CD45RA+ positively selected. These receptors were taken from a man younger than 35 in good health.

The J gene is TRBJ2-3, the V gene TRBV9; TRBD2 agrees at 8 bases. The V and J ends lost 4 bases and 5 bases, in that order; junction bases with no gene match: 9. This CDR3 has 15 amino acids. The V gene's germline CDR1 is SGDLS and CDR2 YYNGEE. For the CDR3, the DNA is TGTGCCAGCAGCTCTGAAGGGACTAGGTTAGATACGCAGTATTTT. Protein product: CASSSEGTRLDTQYF.

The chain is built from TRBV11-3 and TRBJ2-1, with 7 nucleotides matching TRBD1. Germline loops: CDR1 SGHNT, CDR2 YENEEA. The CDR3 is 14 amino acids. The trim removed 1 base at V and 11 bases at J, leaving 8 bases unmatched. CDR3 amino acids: CASSLGDPQGQQFF. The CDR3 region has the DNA TGTGCCAGCAGCTTAGGGGACCCACAGGGGCAGCAGTTCTTC.

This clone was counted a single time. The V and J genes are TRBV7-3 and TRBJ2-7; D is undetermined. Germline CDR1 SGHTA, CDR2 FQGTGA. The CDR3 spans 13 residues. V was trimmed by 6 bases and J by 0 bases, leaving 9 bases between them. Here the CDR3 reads CASSPQTSYEQYF. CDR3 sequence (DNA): TGTGCCAGCAGTCCCCAAACCTCCTACGAGCAGTACTTC.

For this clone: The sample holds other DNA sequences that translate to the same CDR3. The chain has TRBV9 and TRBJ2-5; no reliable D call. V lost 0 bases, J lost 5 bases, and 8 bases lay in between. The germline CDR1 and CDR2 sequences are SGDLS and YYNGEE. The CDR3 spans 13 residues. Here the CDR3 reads CASSVGLEETQYF. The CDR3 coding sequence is TGTGCCAGCAGCGTAGGACTGGAGGAGACCCAGTACTTC.

For the CDR3, the DNA is TGTGCCAGCAGCCAAGATCAGGCCAGGGGAACCGAGCAGTACTTC. This encodes CASSQDQARGTEQYF. The V and J genes are TRBV14 and TRBJ2-7; D is possibly TRBD1 (6 bases). The germline V and J ends were trimmed by 0 bases and 6 bases, with 15 bases remaining between them. The CDR3 is 15 residues long. Germline CDR1 SGHDN, CDR2 FVKESK.

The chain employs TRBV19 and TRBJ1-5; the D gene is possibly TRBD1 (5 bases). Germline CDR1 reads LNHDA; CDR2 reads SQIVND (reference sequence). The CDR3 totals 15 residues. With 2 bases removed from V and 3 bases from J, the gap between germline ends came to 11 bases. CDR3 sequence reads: CASSIKVGDNQPQHF. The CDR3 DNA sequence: TGTGCCAGTAGTATAAAGGTGGGGGACAATCAGCCCCAGCATTTT. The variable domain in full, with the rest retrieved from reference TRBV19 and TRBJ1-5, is DGGITQSPKYLFRKEGQNVTLSCEQNLNHDAMYWYRQDPGQGLRLIYYSQIVNDFQKGDIAEGYSVSREKKESFPLTVTSAQKNPTAFYLCASSIKVGDNQPQHFGDGTRLSIL.

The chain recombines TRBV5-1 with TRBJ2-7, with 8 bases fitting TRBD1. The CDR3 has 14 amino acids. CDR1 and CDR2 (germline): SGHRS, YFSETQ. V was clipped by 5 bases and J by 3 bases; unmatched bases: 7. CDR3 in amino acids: CASSGGQGRYEQYF. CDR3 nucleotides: TGCGCCAGCAGTGGCGGACAGGGTCGCTACGAGCAGTACTTC.

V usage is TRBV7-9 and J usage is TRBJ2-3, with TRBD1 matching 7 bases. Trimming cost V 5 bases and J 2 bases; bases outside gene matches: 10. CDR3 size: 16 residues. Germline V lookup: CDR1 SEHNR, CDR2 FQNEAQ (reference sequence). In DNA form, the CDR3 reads TGTGCCAGCAGCCCCAACAGGGGACCTAACACAGATACGCAGTATTTT. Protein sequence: CASSPNRGPNTDTQYF.

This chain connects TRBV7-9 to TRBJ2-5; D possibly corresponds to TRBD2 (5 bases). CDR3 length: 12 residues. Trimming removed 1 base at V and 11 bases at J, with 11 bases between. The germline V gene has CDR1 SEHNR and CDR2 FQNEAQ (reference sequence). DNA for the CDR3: TGTGCCAGCAGCTTAGAGGTCGGGGAGCAGTACTTC. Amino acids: CASSLEVGEQYF.

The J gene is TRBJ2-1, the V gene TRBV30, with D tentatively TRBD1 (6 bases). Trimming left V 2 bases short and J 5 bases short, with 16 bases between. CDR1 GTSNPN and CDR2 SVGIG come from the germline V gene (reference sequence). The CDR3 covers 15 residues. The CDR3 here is CAWSQQGKRDNEQFF. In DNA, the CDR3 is TGTGCCTGGAGTCAACAGGGTAAAAGGGACAATGAGCAGTTCTTC. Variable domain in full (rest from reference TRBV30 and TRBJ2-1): SQTIHQWPATLVQPVGSPLSLECTVEGTSNPNLYWYRQAAGRGLQLLFYSVGIGQISSEVPQNLSASRPQDRQFILSSKKLLLSDSGFYLCAWSQQGKRDNEQFFGPGTRLTVL.

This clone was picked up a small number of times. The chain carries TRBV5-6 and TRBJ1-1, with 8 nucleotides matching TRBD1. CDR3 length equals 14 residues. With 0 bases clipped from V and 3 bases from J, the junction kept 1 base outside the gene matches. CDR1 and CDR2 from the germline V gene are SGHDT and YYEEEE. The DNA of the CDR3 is TGTGCCAGCAGCTTGGGACAGGGGTACACTGAAGCTTTCTTT. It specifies CASSLGQGYTEAFF. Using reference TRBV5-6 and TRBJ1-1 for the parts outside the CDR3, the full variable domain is DAGVTQSPTHLIKTRGQQVTLRCSPKSGHDTVSWYQQALGQGPQFIFQYYEEEERQRGNFPDRFSGHQFPNYSSELNVNALLLGDSALYLCASSLGQGYTEAFFGQGTRLTVV.

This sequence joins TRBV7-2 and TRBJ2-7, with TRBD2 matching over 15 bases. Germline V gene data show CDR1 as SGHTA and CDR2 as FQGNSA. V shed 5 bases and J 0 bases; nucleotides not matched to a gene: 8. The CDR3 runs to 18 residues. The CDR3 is CASSLRGTSGRLSYEQYF. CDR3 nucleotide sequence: TGTGCCAGCAGCCTCAGAGGGACTAGCGGGAGGCTCTCCTACGAGCAGTACTTC.

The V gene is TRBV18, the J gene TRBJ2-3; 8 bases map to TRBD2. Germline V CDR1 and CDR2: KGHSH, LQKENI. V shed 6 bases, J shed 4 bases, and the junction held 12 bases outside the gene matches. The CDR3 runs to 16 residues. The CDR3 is CASSPFAGGTPDTQYF. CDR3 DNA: TGTGCCAGCTCTCCCTTTGCGGGAGGTACCCCAGATACGCAGTATTTT.

The CDR3 protein is CASSSLLAGGSEQFF. In DNA form, the CDR3 reads TGTGCCAGCAGCTCATTATTAGCGGGAGGATCTGAGCAGTTCTTC. The chain has TRBV7-2 and TRBJ2-1, with 10 bases that match TRBD2. Germline V gene lookup returns CDR1 SGHTA and CDR2 FQGNSA. The CDR3 spans 15 residues. Trimming removed 4 bases from V and 9 bases from J; junction bases left unmatched: 9.